Sequencing of this T cell receptor (beta chain) was carried out in a study of T cell responses to AZD1222 COVID-19 vaccine. The repertoire was sequenced with immunoSEQ multiplex PCR; TCRdb's copy has only in-frame clones and lacks some. The sample lists some 140,000 clones, roughly nine tenths occurring once. V shed 1 base, J shed 8 bases, and the junction held 13 bases outside the gene matches. CDR1 and CDR2 from the germline V gene are SGHAT and FQNNGV. The CDR3 is made up of 17 amino acids. The sample in question was peripheral blood, obtained on day 0 of AZD1222 vaccination. The clonotype was recovered from an adult in good health. The chain couples TRBV11-2 to TRBJ1-4; 7 nucleotides align to TRBD1. The CDR3 sequence is CASSLGGAVGGREKLFF. DNA of the CDR3: TGTGCCAGCAGCTTAGGTGGGGCAGTAGGGGGCCGGGAAAAACTGTTTTTT.